The rows below give T cell receptor beta chains drawn from one sample of a study of blood T cell repertoires in COVID-19. Method: immunoSEQ multiplex PCR; TCRdb's copy keeps in-frame clones and lacks some. The sample includes about 400,000 clones, more than 80% of them seen just once. The sequencing sample was made of peripheral blood. The receptors here all came from a woman aged 25 to 39 with active or convalescent COVID-19. Each CDR3 is given with its conserved first and last residue. D genes are given only for firm matches. Rows give clone size only sometimes, using once, few, many, or a class for an expanded clone.

TRBJ1-2 | TRBD1 | TRBV4-1 | . | TGCGCCAGCAGCCAAGCGGTGGGACAGCCTAACTATGGCTACACCTTC | CASSQAVGQPNYGYTF
TRBJ2-2 | . | TRBV10-2 | . | TGCGCCAGCAGTGAGCACAGGGCGAACACCGGGGAGCTGTTTTTT | CASSEHRANTGELFF
TRBJ1-5 | . | TRBV12-3/TRBV12-4 | . | TGTGCCAGCAGTTTAGGAGTACAGCCCCAGCATTTT | CASSLGVQPQHF
TRBJ2-7 | TRBD2 | TRBV2 | . | TGTGCCAGCAGTGCCGGGACTAGGATCCACGAGCAGTACTTC | CASSAGTRIHEQYF
TRBJ1-2 | TRBD1 | TRBV12-3/TRBV12-4 | . | TGTGCCAGCAGTTTTCGGACAGGGGGGTATAACACCTTC | CASSFRTGGYNTF
TRBJ1-5 | . | TRBV6-1 | . | TGTGCCAGCAGTGATTATGTGTACCGGAATCAGCCCCAGCATTTT | CASSDYVYRNQPQHF
TRBJ2-1 | TRBD2 | TRBV19 | . | TGTGCCAGTAGTGGGACTAGCGGGTTCGGGGGGCAGTTCTTC | CASSGTSGFGGQFF
TRBJ2-1 | . | TRBV7-7 | once | TGTGCCAGCAGCTTAGACCCCTACTCCTACAATGAGCAGTTCTTC | CASSLDPYSYNEQFF
TRBJ1-5 | . | TRBV23-1 | . | TGCGCCAGCAGTCAATGGGGGGGGCGTTACCAGCCCCAGCATTTT | CASSQWGGRYQPQHF
TRBJ1-6 | TRBD1 | TRBV4-2 | . | TGTGCCAGCAGCCTAGGGGGGACAGGGTTTTTTTCACCCCTCCACTTT | CASSLGGTGFFSPLHF
TRBJ1-1 | TRBD1 | TRBV19 | few | TGTGCCAGTAGTACCAGACAGGGAGTGAACACTGAAGCTTTCTTT | CASSTRQGVNTEAFF